The source of this TCR beta chain is a study of blood T cell repertoires in COVID-19. Background on the study: T cells, B-cell-depleted T cells, or PBMCs provided the cDNA or gDNA that served as material.

The germline CDR1 and CDR2 sequences are SGHRS and YFSETQ. V gave up 6 bases and J gave up 3 bases; unmatched junction bases: 5. This CDR3 is built from 13 residues. The participants were between about 18 and 90 years old and came from roughly 25 US areas. The study assigned cohorts using participant-reported clinical history. Under the authors' procedure: The authors estimated nucleated cell counts from reference gene primer amplification. Profiling relied on immunoSEQ multiplex PCR, and the TCRdb table lists in-frame clones only, not all of them. Clonal size and the V and J genes are those of that table, whereas D and trimming came from the DNA. The sample consists of 150,000 or so clones, approximately 80% of them appearing once.

The TCR comes from a man in his forties or fifties who had recovered from COVID-19. Sequenced input: PBMCs or T cells enriched from blood (not recorded which). The rearrangement links TRBV5-1 to TRBJ2-7, with TRBD1 identical over 8 bases. In nucleotides, the CDR3 is TGCGCCAGCACCGCTACAGGGGGCTACGAGCAGTACTTC. Translating it yields CASTATGGYEQYF.